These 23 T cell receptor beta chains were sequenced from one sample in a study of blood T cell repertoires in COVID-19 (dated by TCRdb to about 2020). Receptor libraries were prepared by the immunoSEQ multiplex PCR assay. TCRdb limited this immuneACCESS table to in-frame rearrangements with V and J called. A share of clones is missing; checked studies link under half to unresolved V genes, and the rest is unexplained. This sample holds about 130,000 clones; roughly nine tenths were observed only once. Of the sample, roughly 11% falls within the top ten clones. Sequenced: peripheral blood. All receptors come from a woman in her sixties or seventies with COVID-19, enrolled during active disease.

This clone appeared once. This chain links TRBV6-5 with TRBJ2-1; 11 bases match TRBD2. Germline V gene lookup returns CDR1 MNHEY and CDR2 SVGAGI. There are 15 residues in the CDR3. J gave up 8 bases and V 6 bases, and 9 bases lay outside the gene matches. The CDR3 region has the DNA TGTGCCAGCAGGGTTACTAGCGGGGGCCTGGATGAGCAGTTCTTC. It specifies CASRVTSGGLDEQFF.

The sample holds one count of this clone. The CDR3 region has the DNA TGTGCCTCCGATGGACAGGGGAACAATGAGCAGTTCTTC. It translates to CASDGQGNNEQFF. The chain carries TRBV2 and TRBJ2-1; 9 bases are a match to TRBD1. V lost 11 bases to trimming and J lost 5 bases; unmatched junction nucleotides: 7. Germline V gene sequence: CDR1 SNHLY, CDR2 FYNNEI. This CDR3 spans 13 amino acids.

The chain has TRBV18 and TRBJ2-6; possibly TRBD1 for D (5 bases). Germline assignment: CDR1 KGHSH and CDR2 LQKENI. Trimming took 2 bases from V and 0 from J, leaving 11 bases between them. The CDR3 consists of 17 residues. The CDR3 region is CASSPETVSSGANVLTF. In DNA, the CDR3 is TGTGCCAGCTCACCAGAGACAGTAAGCTCTGGGGCCAACGTCCTGACTTTC.

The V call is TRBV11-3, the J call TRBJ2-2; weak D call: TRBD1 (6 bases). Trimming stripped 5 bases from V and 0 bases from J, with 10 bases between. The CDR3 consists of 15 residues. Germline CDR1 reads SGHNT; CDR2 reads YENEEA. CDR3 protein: CASSRRGANTGELFF. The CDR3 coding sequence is TGTGCCAGCAGCCGCAGGGGCGCGAACACCGGGGAGCTGTTTTTT. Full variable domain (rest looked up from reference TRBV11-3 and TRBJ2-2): EAGVVQSPRYKIIEKKQPVAFWCNPISGHNTLYWYLQNLGQGPELLIRYENEEAVDDSQLPKDRFSAERLKGVDSTLKIQPAELGDSAVYLCASSRRGANTGELFFGEGSRLTVL.

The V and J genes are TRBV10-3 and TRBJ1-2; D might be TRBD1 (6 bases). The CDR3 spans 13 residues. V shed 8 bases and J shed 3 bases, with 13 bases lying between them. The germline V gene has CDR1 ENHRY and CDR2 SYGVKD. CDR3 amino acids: CAIAGQRDYGYTF. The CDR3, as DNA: TGTGCCATCGCAGGACAGAGAGACTATGGCTACACCTTC.

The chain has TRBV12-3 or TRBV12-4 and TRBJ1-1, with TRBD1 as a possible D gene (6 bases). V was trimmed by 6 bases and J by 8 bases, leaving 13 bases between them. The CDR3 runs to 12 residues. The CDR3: CASSRPTGEAFF. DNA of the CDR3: TGTGCCAGCAGCCGGCCGACAGGCGAAGCTTTCTTT.

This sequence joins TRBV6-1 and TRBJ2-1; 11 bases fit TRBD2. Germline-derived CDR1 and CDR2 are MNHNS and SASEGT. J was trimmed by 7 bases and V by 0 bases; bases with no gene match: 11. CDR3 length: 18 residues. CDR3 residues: CASSEALTSGAVPNEQFF. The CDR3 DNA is TGTGCCAGCAGTGAAGCCCTGACTAGCGGGGCCGTACCAAATGAGCAGTTCTTC.

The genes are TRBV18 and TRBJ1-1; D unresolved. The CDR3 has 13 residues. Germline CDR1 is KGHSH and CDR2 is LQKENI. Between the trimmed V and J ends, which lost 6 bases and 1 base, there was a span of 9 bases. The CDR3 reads CASSRSPNTEAFF. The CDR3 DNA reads TGTGCCAGCTCCAGGTCCCCGAACACTGAAGCTTTCTTT.

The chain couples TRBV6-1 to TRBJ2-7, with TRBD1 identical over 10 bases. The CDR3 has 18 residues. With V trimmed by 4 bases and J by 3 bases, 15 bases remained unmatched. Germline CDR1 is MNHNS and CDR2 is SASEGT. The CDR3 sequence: CASSAILFGTGAVYEQYF. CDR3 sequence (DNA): TGTGCCAGCAGTGCTATCCTATTCGGGACAGGGGCCGTCTACGAGCAGTACTTC.

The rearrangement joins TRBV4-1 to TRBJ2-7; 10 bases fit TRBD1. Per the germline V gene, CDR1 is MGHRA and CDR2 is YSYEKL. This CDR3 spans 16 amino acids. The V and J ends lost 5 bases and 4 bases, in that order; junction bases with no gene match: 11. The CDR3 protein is CASSSSGQGREYEQYF. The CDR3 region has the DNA TGCGCCAGCAGCAGTTCGGGACAGGGGCGGGAATACGAGCAGTACTTC.

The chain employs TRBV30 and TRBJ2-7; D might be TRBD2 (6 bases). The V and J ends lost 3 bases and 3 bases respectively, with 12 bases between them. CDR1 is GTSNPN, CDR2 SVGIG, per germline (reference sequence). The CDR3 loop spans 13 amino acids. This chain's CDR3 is CAWRVEGFYEQYF. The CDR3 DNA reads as TGTGCCTGGAGGGTGGAGGGTTTCTACGAGCAGTACTTC.

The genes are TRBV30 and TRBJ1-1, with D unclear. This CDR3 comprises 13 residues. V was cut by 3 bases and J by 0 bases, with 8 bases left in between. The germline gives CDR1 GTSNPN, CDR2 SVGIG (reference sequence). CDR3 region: CAWSKGVNTEAFF. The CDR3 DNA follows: TGTGCCTGGAGCAAAGGAGTGAACACTGAAGCTTTCTTT.

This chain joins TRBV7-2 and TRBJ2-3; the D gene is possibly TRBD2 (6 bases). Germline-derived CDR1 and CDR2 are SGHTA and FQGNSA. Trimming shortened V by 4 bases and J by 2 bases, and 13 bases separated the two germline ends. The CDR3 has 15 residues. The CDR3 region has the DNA TGTGCCAGCAGCTACCGGGACTCGTACACAGATACGCAGTATTTT. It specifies CASSYRDSYTDTQYF.

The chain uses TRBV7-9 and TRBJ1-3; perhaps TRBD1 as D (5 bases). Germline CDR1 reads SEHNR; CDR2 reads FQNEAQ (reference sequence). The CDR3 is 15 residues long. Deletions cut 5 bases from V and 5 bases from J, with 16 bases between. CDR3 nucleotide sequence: TGTGCCAGCAGCAGTACTCGGGGGGTTCGAAACACCATATATTTT. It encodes CASSSTRGVRNTIYF.

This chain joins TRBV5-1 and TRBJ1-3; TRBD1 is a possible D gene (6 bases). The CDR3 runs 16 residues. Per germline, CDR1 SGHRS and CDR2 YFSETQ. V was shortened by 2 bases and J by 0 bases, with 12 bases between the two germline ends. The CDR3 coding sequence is TGCGCCAGCAGCTTTTGGGGGGGCGCCTCTGGAAACACCATATATTTT. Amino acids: CASSFWGGASGNTIYF.

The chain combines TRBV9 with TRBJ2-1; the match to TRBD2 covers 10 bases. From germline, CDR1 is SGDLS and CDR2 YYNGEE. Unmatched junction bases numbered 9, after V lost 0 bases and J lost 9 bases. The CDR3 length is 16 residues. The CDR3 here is CASSVVGLAGAGEQFF. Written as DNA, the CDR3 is TGTGCCAGCAGCGTAGTTGGGCTAGCGGGGGCGGGTGAGCAGTTCTTC. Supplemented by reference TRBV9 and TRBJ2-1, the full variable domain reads DSGVTQTPKHLITATGQRVTLRCSPRSGDLSVYWYQQSLDQGLQFLIQYYNGEERAKGNILERFSAQQFPDLHSELNLSSLELGDSALYFCASSVVGLAGAGEQFFGPGTRLTVL.

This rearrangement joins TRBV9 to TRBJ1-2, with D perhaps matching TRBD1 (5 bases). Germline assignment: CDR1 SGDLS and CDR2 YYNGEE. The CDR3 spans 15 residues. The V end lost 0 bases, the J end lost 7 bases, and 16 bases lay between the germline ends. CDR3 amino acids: CASSVEEGMIGGYTF. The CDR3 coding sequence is TGTGCCAGCAGCGTAGAGGAGGGGATGATAGGTGGCTACACCTTC.

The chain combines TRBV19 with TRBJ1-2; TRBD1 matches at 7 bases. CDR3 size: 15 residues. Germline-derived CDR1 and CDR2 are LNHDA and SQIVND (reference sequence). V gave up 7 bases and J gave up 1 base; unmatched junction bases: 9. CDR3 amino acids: CASKDRQGGNYGYTF. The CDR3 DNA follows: TGTGCCAGTAAAGATCGACAGGGAGGTAACTATGGCTACACCTTC.

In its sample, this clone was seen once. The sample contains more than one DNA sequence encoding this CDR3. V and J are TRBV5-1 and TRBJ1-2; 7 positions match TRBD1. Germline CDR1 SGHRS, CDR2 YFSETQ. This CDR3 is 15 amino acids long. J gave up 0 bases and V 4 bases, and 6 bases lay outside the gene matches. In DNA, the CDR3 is TGCGCCAGCAGCCTAGGGACAGCTACTAACTATGGCTACACCTTC. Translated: CASSLGTATNYGYTF.

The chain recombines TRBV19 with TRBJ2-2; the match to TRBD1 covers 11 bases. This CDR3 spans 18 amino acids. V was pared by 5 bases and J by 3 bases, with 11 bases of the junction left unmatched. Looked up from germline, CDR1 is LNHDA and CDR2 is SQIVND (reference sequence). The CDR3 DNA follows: TGTGCCAGTAGTCGGACAGGGGGCGGGGGAATGGACACCGGGGAGCTGTTTTTT. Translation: CASSRTGGGGMDTGELFF.

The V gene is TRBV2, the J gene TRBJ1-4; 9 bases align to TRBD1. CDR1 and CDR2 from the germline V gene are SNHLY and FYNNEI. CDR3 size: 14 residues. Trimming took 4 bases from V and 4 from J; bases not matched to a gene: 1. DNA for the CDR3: TGTGCCAGCAGTGGGGACAGGGTTAATGAAAAACTGTTTTTT. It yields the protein CASSGDRVNEKLFF.

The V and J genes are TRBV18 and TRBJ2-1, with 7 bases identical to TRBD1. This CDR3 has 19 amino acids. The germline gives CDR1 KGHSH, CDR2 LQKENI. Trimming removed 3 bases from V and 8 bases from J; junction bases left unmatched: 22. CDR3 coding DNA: TGTGCCAGCTCACCCAACGTCCTATTTAACAGGGGCCCGAGAGATGAGCAGTTCTTC. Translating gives CASSPNVLFNRGPRDEQFF.

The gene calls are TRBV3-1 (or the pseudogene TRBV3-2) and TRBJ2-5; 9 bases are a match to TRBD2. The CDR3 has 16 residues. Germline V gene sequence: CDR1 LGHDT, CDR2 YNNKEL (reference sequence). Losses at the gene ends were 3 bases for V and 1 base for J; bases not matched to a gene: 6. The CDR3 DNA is TGTGCCAGCAGCCAGGGGGCGGGGGGGACCCAAGAGACCCAGTACTTC. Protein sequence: CASSQGAGGTQETQYF.